This T cell receptor beta chain was found in a study of cytomegalovirus exposure and HLA in healthy donors. With 5 bases removed from V and 4 bases from J, the gap between germline ends came to 11 bases. Germline V gene lookup returns CDR1 SNHLY and CDR2 FYNNEI. CDR3 size: 13 residues. 13 Jbeta primers and 60 Vbeta primers were used for the PCR. Clones were read by immunoSEQ multiplex PCR, and TCRdb kept only the in-frame ones, dropping some. The table lists some 75,000 clones, 78% of them singletons. The sequenced sample was PBMCs. The genes are TRBV2 and TRBJ1-1, with unresolved D. The clonotype comes from a young man in good health and CMV-seropositive. In DNA form, the CDR3 reads TGTGCCAGCAGTAATACAGTGACCACTGAAGCTTTCTTT. Translating it yields CASSNTVTTEAFF.